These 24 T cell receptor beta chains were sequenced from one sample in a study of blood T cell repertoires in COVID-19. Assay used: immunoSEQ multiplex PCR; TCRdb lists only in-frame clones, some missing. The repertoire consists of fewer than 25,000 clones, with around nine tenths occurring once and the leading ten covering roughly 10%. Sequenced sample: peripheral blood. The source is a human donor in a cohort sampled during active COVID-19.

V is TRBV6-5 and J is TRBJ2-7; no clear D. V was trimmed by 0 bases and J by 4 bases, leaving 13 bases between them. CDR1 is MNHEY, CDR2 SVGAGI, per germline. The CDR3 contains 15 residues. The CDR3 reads CASSYSILRGYEQYF. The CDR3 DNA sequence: TGTGCCAGCAGTTACTCTATTCTCCGAGGTTACGAGCAGTACTTC.

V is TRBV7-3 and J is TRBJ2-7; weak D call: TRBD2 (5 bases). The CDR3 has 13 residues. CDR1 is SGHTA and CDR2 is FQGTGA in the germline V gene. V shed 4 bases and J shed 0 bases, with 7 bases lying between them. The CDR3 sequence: CASSYGISYEQYF. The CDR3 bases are TGTGCCAGCAGCTACGGGATCTCCTACGAGCAGTACTTC.

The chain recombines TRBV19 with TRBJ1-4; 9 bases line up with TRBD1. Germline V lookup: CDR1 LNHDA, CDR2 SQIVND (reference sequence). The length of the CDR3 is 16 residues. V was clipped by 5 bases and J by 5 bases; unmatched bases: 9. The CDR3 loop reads CASSASTGGSNEKLFF. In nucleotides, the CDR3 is TGTGCCAGTAGTGCCTCAACAGGGGGCAGCAATGAAAAACTGTTTTTT.

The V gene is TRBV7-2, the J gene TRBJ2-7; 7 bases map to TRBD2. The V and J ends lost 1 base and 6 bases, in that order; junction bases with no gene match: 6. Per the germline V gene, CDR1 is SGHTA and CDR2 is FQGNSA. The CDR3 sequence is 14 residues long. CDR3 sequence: CASSLGSGKGEQYF. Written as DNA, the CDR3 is TGTGCCAGCAGCTTAGGGAGCGGGAAGGGCGAGCAGTACTTC.

The CDR3 DNA is TGTGCCAGCAGTCCCGACAGAAACTATGGCTACACCTTC. It is translated as CASSPDRNYGYTF. The chain links TRBV12-3 or TRBV12-4 to TRBJ1-2; weak D call: TRBD1 (5 bases). The CDR3 is made up of 13 amino acids. Trimming shortened V by 5 bases and J by 2 bases, and 9 bases separated the two germline ends.

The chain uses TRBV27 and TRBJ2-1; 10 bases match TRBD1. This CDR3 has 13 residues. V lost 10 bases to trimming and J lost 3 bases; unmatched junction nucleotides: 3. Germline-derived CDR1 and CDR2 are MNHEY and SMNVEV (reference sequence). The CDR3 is CATRDRGYNEQFF. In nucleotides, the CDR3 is TGTGCCACCCGGGACAGGGGCTACAATGAGCAGTTCTTC.

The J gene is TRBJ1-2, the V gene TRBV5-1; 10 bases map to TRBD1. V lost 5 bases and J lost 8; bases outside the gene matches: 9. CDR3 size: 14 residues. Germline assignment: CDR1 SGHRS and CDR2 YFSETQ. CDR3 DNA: TGCGCCAGCAGGGATGGACAGGGGGGATCGGGCTACACCTTC. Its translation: CASRDGQGGSGYTF.

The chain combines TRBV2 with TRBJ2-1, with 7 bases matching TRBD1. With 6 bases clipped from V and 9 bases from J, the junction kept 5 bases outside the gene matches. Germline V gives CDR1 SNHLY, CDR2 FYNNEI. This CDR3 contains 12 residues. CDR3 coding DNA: TGTGCCAGCAGAGACAGGGTAGGTGAGCAGTTCTTC. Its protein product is CASRDRVGEQFF.

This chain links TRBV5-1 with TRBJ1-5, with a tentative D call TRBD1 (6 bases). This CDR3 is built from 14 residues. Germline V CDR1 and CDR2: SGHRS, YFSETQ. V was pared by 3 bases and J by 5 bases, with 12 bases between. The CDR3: CASSSRGGDQPQHF. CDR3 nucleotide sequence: TGCGCCAGCAGCTCGCGCGGGGGCGATCAGCCCCAGCATTTT.

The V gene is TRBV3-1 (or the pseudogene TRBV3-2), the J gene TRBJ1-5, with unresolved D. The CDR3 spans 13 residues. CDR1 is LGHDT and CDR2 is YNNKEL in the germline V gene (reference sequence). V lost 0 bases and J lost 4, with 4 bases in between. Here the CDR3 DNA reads TGTGCCAGCAGCCAAGACTTGAATCAGCCCCAGCATTTT. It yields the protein CASSQDLNQPQHF.

The CDR3 is CASSLSSNSYEQYF. The CDR3 DNA follows: TGTGCCAGCAGCTTGTCTAGCAACTCTTACGAGCAGTACTTC. The chain uses TRBV9 and TRBJ2-7, with D possibly being TRBD2 (5 bases). This CDR3 region has 14 residues. CDR1 and CDR2 from the germline V gene are SGDLS and YYNGEE. The V gene lost 4 bases and the J gene lost 4 bases, with 15 bases spanning the gap.

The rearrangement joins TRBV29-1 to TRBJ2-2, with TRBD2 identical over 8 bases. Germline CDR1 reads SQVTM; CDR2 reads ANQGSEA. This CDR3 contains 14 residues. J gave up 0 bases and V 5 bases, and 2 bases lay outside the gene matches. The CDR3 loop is CSVKLAANTGELFF. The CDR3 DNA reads TGCAGCGTTAAACTAGCGGCGAACACCGGGGAGCTGTTTTTT.

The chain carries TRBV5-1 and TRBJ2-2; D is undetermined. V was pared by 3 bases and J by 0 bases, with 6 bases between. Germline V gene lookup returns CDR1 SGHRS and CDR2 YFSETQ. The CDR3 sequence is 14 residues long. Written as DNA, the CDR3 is TGCGCCAGCAGCTACTCTACGAACACCGGGGAGCTGTTTTTT. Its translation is CASSYSTNTGELFF.

CDR3 region: CASSPASGSYEQYF. The CDR3 nucleotides are TGTGCCAGCAGCCCGGCTAGCGGGAGCTACGAGCAGTACTTC. V usage is TRBV7-3 and J usage is TRBJ2-7, with 10 bases matching TRBD2. V shed 5 bases and J 3 bases; nucleotides not matched to a gene: 4. CDR1 is SGHTA, CDR2 FQGTGA, per germline. The CDR3 has 14 residues.

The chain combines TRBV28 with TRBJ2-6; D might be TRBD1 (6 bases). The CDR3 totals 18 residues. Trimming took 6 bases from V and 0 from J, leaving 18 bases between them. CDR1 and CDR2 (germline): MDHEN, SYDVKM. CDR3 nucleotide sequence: TGTGCCAGCAGAATTCGCCTAGGACAGCCCTCTGGGGCCAACGTCCTGACTTTC. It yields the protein CASRIRLGQPSGANVLTF.

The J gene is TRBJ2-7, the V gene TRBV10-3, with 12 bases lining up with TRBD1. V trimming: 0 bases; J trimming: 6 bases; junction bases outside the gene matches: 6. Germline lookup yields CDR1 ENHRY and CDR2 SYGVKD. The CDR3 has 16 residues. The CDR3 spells CAISESKGQGAGEQYF. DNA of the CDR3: TGTGCCATCAGTGAGTCGAAGGGACAGGGGGCCGGCGAGCAGTACTTC.

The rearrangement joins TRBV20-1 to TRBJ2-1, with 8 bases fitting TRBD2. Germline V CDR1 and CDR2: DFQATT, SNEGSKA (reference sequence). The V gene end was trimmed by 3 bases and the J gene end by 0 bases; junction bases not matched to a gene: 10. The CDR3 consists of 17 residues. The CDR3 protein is CSASRVHSGGSYNEQFF. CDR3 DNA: TGCAGTGCTAGTAGGGTTCACAGCGGGGGCTCCTACAATGAGCAGTTCTTC.

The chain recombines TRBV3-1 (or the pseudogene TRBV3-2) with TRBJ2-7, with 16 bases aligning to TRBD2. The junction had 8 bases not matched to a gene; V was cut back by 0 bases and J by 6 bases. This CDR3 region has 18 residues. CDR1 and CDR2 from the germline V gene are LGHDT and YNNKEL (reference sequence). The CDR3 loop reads CASSQEGLAGGRCSEQYF. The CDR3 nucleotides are TGTGCCAGCAGCCAAGAGGGACTAGCGGGAGGGCGTTGTTCCGAGCAGTACTTC.

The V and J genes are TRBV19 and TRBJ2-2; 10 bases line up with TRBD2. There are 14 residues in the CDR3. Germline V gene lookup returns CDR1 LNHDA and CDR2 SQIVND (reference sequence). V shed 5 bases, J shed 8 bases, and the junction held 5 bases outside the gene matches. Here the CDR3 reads CASSWLAGAGELFF. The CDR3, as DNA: TGTGCCAGTAGTTGGCTAGCGGGAGCTGGGGAGCTGTTTTTT.

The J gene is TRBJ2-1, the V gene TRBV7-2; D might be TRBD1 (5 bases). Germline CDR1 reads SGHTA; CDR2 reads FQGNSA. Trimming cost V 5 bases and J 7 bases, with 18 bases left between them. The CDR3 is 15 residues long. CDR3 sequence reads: CASSPRGSGGNEQFF. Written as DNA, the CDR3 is TGTGCCAGCAGCCCTAGGGGTTCAGGCGGAAATGAGCAGTTCTTC.

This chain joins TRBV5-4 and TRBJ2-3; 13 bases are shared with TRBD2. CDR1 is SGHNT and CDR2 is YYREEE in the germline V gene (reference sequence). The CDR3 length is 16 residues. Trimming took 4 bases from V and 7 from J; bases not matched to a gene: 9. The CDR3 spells CASSVPLAGGPNTQYF. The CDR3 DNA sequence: TGTGCCAGCAGCGTCCCACTAGCGGGAGGGCCAAATACGCAGTATTTT.

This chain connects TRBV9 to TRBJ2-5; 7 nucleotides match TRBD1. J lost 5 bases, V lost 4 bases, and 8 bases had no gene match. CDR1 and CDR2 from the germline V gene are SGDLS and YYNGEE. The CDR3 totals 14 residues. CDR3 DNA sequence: TGTGCCAGCAGCCGAGAACAGGGGCAGGAGACCCAGTACTTC. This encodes CASSREQGQETQYF.

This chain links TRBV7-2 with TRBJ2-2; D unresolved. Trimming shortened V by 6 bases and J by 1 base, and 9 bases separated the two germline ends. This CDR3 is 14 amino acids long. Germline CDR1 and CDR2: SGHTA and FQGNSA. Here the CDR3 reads CASRSPGNTGELFF. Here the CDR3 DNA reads TGTGCCAGCAGGAGTCCGGGGAACACCGGGGAGCTGTTTTTT.

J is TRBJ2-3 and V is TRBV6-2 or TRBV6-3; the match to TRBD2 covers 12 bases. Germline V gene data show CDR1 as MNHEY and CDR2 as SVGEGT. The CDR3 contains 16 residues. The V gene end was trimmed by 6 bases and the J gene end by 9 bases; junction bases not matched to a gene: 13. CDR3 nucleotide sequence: TGTGCCAGCAGCCTCCACCCGACTAGCGGGAGAGGCACGCAGTATTTT. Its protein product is CASSLHPTSGRGTQYF.